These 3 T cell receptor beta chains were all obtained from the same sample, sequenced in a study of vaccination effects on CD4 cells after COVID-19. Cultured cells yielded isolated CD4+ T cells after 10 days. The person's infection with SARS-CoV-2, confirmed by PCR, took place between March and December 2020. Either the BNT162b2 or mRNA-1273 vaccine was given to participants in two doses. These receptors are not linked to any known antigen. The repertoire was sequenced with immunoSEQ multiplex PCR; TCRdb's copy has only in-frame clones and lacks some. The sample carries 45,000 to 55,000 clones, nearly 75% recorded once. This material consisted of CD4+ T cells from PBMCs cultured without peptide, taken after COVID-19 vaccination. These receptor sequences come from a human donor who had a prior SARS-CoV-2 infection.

The CDR3: CASSPDRGMNTEAFF. In DNA form, the CDR3 reads TGTGCCAGCAGCCCAGACAGGGGAATGAACACTGAAGCTTTCTTT. This chain links TRBV5-4 with TRBJ1-1; 8 bases match TRBD1. This CDR3 has 15 amino acids. Trimming took 4 bases from V and 0 from J; bases not matched to a gene: 5. Germline values: CDR1 SGHNT, CDR2 YYREEE (reference sequence).

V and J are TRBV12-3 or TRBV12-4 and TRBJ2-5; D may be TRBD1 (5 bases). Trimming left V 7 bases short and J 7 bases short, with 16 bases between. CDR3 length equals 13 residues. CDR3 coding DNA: TGTGCCAGCACCCGGACACCATCAGGGACCCAGTACTTC. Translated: CASTRTPSGTQYF.

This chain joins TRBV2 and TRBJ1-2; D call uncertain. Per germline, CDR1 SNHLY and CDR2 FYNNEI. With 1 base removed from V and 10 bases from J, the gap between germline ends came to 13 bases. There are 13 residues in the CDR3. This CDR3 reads CASSEGQAVVYTF. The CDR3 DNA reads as TGTGCCAGCAGTGAAGGGCAGGCAGTCGTCTACACCTTC.